The rows below give T cell receptor beta chains drawn from one sample of a study of T-cell memory formation after mild COVID-19. TCRdb independently ran MiXCR on the 5' RACE reads; one entry per CDR3 protein. The top ten clones hold 20% to 25% of a sample with a few hundred thousand distinct CDR3 sequences, 15% to 20% of them seen once. Sample: PBMCs or a T cell subset sorted from them (not recorded which). Every receptor here comes from a man aged 18 to 29 who had mild COVID-19 (a few samples of this study predate the infection). Cell type and time point are not known. Both conserved end residues are part of each CDR3. The D gene is left open where the match is weak. Some rows mark clone size as missing; the rest say once, few, many or name a class of expanded clone.

v_gene: TRBV7-7
d_gene: NA
abundance: few
len: 14
j_gene: TRBJ2-5
CDR3aa: CASSATSFAETQYF
CDR3nt: TGTGCCAGCAGCGCAACTAGCTTCGCGGAGACCCAGTACTTC

v_gene: TRBV4-3
d_gene: TRBD1
abundance: many
len: 18
j_gene: TRBJ1-5
CDR3aa: CASSLSWGPDRGNQPQHF
CDR3nt: TGCGCCAGCAGCCTGAGTTGGGGCCCGGACAGGGGCAATCAGCCCCAGCATTTT

v_gene: TRBV2
d_gene: TRBD1
abundance: NA
len: 14
j_gene: TRBJ1-2
CDR3aa: CASSATGGNGGYTF
CDR3nt: TGTGCCAGCAGTGCGACAGGGGGCAACGGTGGCTACACCTTC

v_gene: TRBV11-3
d_gene: TRBD2
abundance: NA
len: 17
j_gene: TRBJ2-1
CDR3aa: CASSPWEGVGDRHEQFF
CDR3nt: TGTGCCAGCAGCCCGTGGGAGGGCGTAGGTGATAGGCATGAGCAGTTCTTC

v_gene: TRBV9
d_gene: NA
abundance: NA
len: 14
j_gene: TRBJ2-4
CDR3aa: CASSVDLAKNIQYF
CDR3nt: TGTGCCAGCAGCGTAGATTTAGCCAAAAACATTCAGTACTTC

v_gene: TRBV18
d_gene: NA
abundance: NA
len: 13
j_gene: TRBJ1-2
CDR3aa: CASSPGPRGGYTF
CDR3nt: TGTGCCAGCTCACCAGGGCCGCGGGGTGGCTACACCTTC

v_gene: TRBV5-1
d_gene: NA
abundance: NA
len: 15
j_gene: TRBJ2-5
CDR3aa: CASSPFGGRRETQYF
CDR3nt: TGCGCCAGCAGCCCGTTCGGTGGGCGAAGGGAGACCCAGTACTTC

v_gene: TRBV6-2/TRBV6-3
d_gene: NA
abundance: NA
len: 14
j_gene: TRBJ1-6
CDR3aa: CASSVSSRRSPLHF
CDR3nt: TGTGCCAGCAGCGTCTCCTCCAGGAGATCACCCCTCCACTTT

v_gene: TRBV2
d_gene: NA
abundance: NA
len: 15
j_gene: TRBJ2-3
CDR3aa: CASSGPSGGTDTQYF
CDR3nt: TGTGCCAGCAGTGGGCCCAGCGGAGGCACAGATACGCAGTATTTT

v_gene: TRBV6-5
d_gene: NA
abundance: few
len: 14
j_gene: TRBJ1-1
CDR3aa: CASSYTTGGTEAFF
CDR3nt: TGTGCCAGCAGTTACACCACGGGGGGCACTGAAGCTTTCTTT

v_gene: TRBV7-9
d_gene: NA
abundance: few
len: 16
j_gene: TRBJ2-7
CDR3aa: CASSSPRAPLTYEQYF
CDR3nt: TGTGCCAGCAGCTCTCCCCGGGCTCCCCTAACCTACGAGCAGTACTTC

v_gene: TRBV7-3
d_gene: NA
abundance: NA
len: 14
j_gene: TRBJ2-7
CDR3aa: CASSLAPSLSEQYF
CDR3nt: TGTGCCAGCAGCTTAGCGCCCTCGCTGTCCGAGCAGTACTTC

v_gene: TRBV4-1
d_gene: TRBD1
abundance: few
len: 16
j_gene: TRBJ1-5
CDR3aa: CASSQLYRQGDQPQHF
CDR3nt: TGCGCCAGCAGCCAGCTTTATCGACAGGGGGATCAGCCCCAGCATTTT

v_gene: TRBV28
d_gene: NA
abundance: NA
len: 15
j_gene: TRBJ2-5
CDR3aa: CASSFLVGLQETQYF
CDR3nt: TGTGCCAGCAGTTTCTTGGTGGGCCTCCAAGAGACCCAGTACTTC

v_gene: TRBV7-8
d_gene: NA
abundance: few
len: 18
j_gene: TRBJ2-3
CDR3aa: CASQALGVKARSTDTQYF
CDR3nt: TGTGCCAGCCAAGCTTTGGGGGTAAAGGCGAGGAGCACAGATACGCAGTATTTT